The entry below gives a single T cell receptor (beta chain) sequence along with its context. Antigen: not known. This specimen belongs to a study of cytomegalovirus exposure and HLA in healthy donors. Study information: Ancestry clustering placed about four fifths of several hundred genotyped donors in the Caucasian-associated cluster. Study results and caveats: In vitro assays verified that three CMV-associated chains recognized CMV antigens specifically. The authors listed approximately 150 TCR beta chains as cytomegalovirus-associated.

Losses at the gene ends were 3 bases for V and 5 bases for J; bases not matched to a gene: 6. Germline V gene sequence: CDR1 SGHNT, CDR2 YYREEE (reference sequence). The CDR3 sequence is 14 residues long. It was with 60 Vbeta and 13 Jbeta primers that the PCR ran. The repertoire was sequenced with immunoSEQ multiplex PCR; TCRdb's copy has only in-frame clones and lacks some. This table holds 100,000 to 150,000 clones, 75% to 85% found once. The sample taken for sequencing was PBMCs. The genes are TRBV5-4 and TRBJ2-5; 8 bases fit TRBD2. The clonotype was recovered from a middle-aged woman in good health and CMV-seropositive. The CDR3 protein is CASSSKAGVETQYF. CDR3 sequence (DNA): TGTGCCAGCAGCTCTAAAGCGGGAGTGGAGACCCAGTACTTC.